A single sample gave rise to the 19 T cell receptor beta chains below, sequenced in a study of cytomegalovirus exposure and HLA in healthy donors (dated by TCRdb to 2017 to 2019). To prepare the library, the immunoSEQ multiplex PCR assay was applied. For the multiplex PCR, a mixture combining 60 forward primers for TCR Vbeta segments and 13 reverse primers for TCR Jbeta segments was used. TCRdb holds this immuneACCESS table with in-frame rearrangements only. Some clones are missing; in checked studies, unresolved V genes explain under half, and the rest has no known cause. This sample comprises 100,000 to 150,000 clones, roughly 77% of them detected only once. Roughly 0.99% of the sample is taken by the ten largest. The specimen sequenced was PBMCs. These TCRs come from a woman in her thirties in good health and CMV-seronegative.

The chain employs TRBV5-1 and TRBJ1-6; TRBD1 is a possible D gene (5 bases). V lost 0 bases to trimming and J lost 8 bases, with 12 bases between them. Germline CDR1 SGHRS, CDR2 YFSETQ. CDR3 length: 15 amino acids. The DNA of the CDR3 is TGCGCCAGCAGCTTGGCCTGGCAGGGCGATTCACCCCTCCACTTT. Protein: CASSLAWQGDSPLHF.

This sequence joins TRBV6-1 and TRBJ2-1; 11 nucleotides match TRBD2. This CDR3 comprises 15 residues. CDR1 and CDR2 (germline): MNHNS, SASEGT. V lost 3 bases and J lost 9; bases outside the gene matches: 7. The chain's CDR3 is CASSDLAGGPGEQFF. The DNA of the CDR3 is TGTGCCAGCAGTGATTTAGCGGGGGGGCCAGGTGAGCAGTTCTTC.

This chain connects TRBV19 to TRBJ2-7, with 9 bases that match TRBD1. J lost 3 bases, V lost 4 bases, and 4 bases had no gene match. The CDR3 covers 14 residues. In germline, CDR1 is LNHDA, CDR2 SQIVND (reference sequence). For the CDR3, the DNA is TGTGCCAGTAGTAAAACGACAGGGGGCTACGAGCAGTACTTC. It specifies CASSKTTGGYEQYF.

The chain joins TRBV15 to TRBJ2-7; 7 nucleotides line up with TRBD2. J was trimmed by 3 bases and V by 4 bases; bases with no gene match: 6. Germline V gene data show CDR1 as LNHNV and CDR2 as YYDKDF (reference sequence). The CDR3 totals 14 residues. This CDR3 reads CATSTGLVDYEQYF. CDR3 DNA: TGTGCCACCAGCACCGGACTAGTCGACTACGAGCAGTACTTC.

V and J are TRBV30 and TRBJ1-2, with D possibly matching TRBD1 (5 bases). The length of the CDR3 is 13 residues. V was trimmed by 0 bases and J by 4 bases, leaving 9 bases between them. Germline CDR1 GTSNPN, CDR2 SVGIG (reference sequence). For the CDR3, the DNA is TGTGCCTGGAGTGTGGACAAGTTCTATGGCTACACCTTC. Its translation: CAWSVDKFYGYTF.

The V and J genes are TRBV5-1 and TRBJ2-2; 11 nucleotides match TRBD2. The CDR3 totals 18 residues. The V gene's germline CDR1 is SGHRS and CDR2 YFSETQ. J lost 3 bases, V lost 3 bases, and 10 bases had no gene match. The CDR3, as DNA: TGCGCCAGCAGCTCCATGGGGCTAGCGGGGGGCTACACCGGGGAGCTGTTTTTT. Residues: CASSSMGLAGGYTGELFF.

V gene TRBV5-5 combines with J gene TRBJ2-5, with D maybe TRBD1 (7 bases). Germline CDR1 reads SGHKS; CDR2 reads YYEKEE (reference sequence). CDR3 length: 19 residues. Between the trimmed V and J ends, which lost 0 bases and 4 bases, there was a span of 25 bases. In DNA form, the CDR3 reads TGTGCCAGCAGCTTGGTAAGAGGGACAGCGGGCATCGTGAGAGAGACCCAGTACTTC. Amino acid sequence: CASSLVRGTAGIVRETQYF.

The chain carries TRBV5-1 and TRBJ2-2; D perhaps matches TRBD1 (6 bases). Between the trimmed V and J ends, which lost 4 bases and 0 bases, there was a span of 16 bases. Germline lookup yields CDR1 SGHRS and CDR2 YFSETQ. The CDR3 runs to 17 residues. DNA for the CDR3: TGCGCCAGCAGCGACCTAGACAGGAGACCGAACACCGGGGAGCTGTTTTTT. It specifies CASSDLDRRPNTGELFF.

V usage is TRBV12-1 and J usage is TRBJ2-6; TRBD1 is taken as the D call from the table, unchecked against the DNA. TRBV12-1 corresponds to a pseudogene. CDR3 length equals 18 residues. The CDR3 coding sequence is TGTGCCAGCAGCTCCGGGGACAGAGCCCTCTCTGGGGCCAACGTCCTGACTTTC. As protein: CASSSGDRALSGANVLTF.

The genes are TRBV2 and TRBJ1-5; perhaps TRBD1 as D (6 bases). Per the germline V gene, CDR1 is SNHLY and CDR2 is FYNNEI. Trimming left V 6 bases short and J 5 bases short, with 11 bases between. The CDR3 extends over 13 amino acids. CDR3 in amino acids: CASSREGDQPQHF. The CDR3 region has the DNA TGTGCCAGCAGCCGCGAGGGGGATCAGCCCCAGCATTTT. Based on the CDR3 plus reference TRBV2 and TRBJ1-5, the full variable domain is EPEVTQTPSHQVTQMGQEVILRCVPISNHLYFYWYRQILGQKVEFLVSFYNNEISEKSEIFDDQFSVERPDGSNFTLKIRSTKLEDSAMYFCASSREGDQPQHFGDGTRLSIL.

V usage is TRBV20-1 and J usage is TRBJ2-5; D ambiguous. Trimming took 0 bases from V and 6 from J, leaving 5 bases between them. Germline V gene sequence: CDR1 DFQATT, CDR2 SNEGSKA (reference sequence). CDR3 length: 11 amino acids. CDR3 DNA: TGCAGTGCTAGAGATTATCAGACCCAGTACTTC. This gives the protein CSARDYQTQYF.

The chain links TRBV11-3 to TRBJ2-1, with D possibly being TRBD1 (6 bases). V lost 4 bases and J 3 bases, leaving 13 bases between the germline ends. Per germline, CDR1 SGHNT and CDR2 YENEEA. This CDR3 comprises 15 residues. CDR3 nucleotide sequence: TGTGCCAGCAGCTCCCGGGACACCGACTACAATGAGCAGTTCTTC. Its translation is CASSSRDTDYNEQFF.

The rearrangement joins TRBV5-1 to TRBJ2-1; D unresolved. V was pared by 6 bases and J by 5 bases, with 12 bases between. The CDR3 covers 13 residues. Germline assignment: CDR1 SGHRS and CDR2 YFSETQ. CDR3 sequence: CASIEQTNNEQFF. DNA for the CDR3: TGCGCCAGCATTGAACAAACAAACAATGAGCAGTTCTTC. Together with reference TRBV5-1 and TRBJ2-1, the CDR3 gives the full variable domain: KAGVTQTPRYLIKTRGQQVTLSCSPISGHRSVSWYQQTPGQGLQFLFEYFSETQRNKGNFPGRFSGRQFSNSRSEMNVSTLELGDSALYLCASIEQTNNEQFFGPGTRLTVL.

This clone appeared once. J is TRBJ1-5 and V is TRBV2; weak D call: TRBD1 (6 bases). CDR1 and CDR2 (germline): SNHLY, FYNNEI. This CDR3 region has 14 residues. V gave up 4 bases and J gave up 2 bases, with 9 bases separating them. This CDR3 reads CASSARTGNQPQHF. CDR3 in DNA: TGTGCCAGCAGTGCGAGGACAGGCAATCAGCCCCAGCATTTT.

Only a few counts were recorded for this clone. The chain employs TRBV6-5 and TRBJ1-1; D unclear. Germline CDR1 reads MNHEY; CDR2 reads SVGAGI. The CDR3 has 13 residues. Trimming took off 7 bases at V and 7 bases at J, with 16 bases between the two ends. The CDR3 DNA is TGTGCCAGCATCTCCCCGGGGAGGGTTGAAGCTTTCTTT. The encoded protein is CASISPGRVEAFF.

V is TRBV5-1 and J is TRBJ1-5, with TRBD1 matching 7 bases. Trimming removed 4 bases from V and 2 bases from J; junction bases left unmatched: 3. Looked up from germline, CDR1 is SGHRS and CDR2 is YFSETQ. The CDR3 runs 14 residues. The CDR3 spells CASSTGQGNQPQHF. In nucleotides, the CDR3 is TGCGCCAGCAGCACAGGACAGGGCAATCAGCCCCAGCATTTT.

On this clone: An end of the junction differs from the germline gene, which may be a read error. This chain joins TRBV7-7 and TRBJ2-2; no reliable D call. Germline V gives CDR1 SSHAT, CDR2 FNYEAQ (reference sequence). The CDR3 is 15 residues long. The CDR3 nucleotides are TGTGCTAGCAGCTCCAATCCACTAAACACCGGGGAGCTGTTTTTT. Translated, it gives CASSSNPLNTGELFF.

This chain uses TRBV11-2 with TRBJ2-1; TRBD2 agrees at 8 bases. The CDR3 is made up of 14 amino acids. Germline V lookup: CDR1 SGHAT, CDR2 FQNNGV. The V segment lost 2 bases and the J segment 7 bases; nucleotides outside the gene matches: 4. CDR3 coding DNA: TGTGCCAGCAGCTTACTGGGACTAGGAAATGAGCAGTTCTTC. It translates to CASSLLGLGNEQFF.

The chain joins TRBV6-9 to TRBJ1-3, with 7 bases that match TRBD1. With V trimmed by 6 bases and J by 4 bases, 6 bases remained unmatched. Looked up from germline, CDR1 is MNHGY and CDR2 is SVAAGI. The CDR3 loop spans 14 amino acids. This CDR3 reads CASSRQGRGNTIYF. DNA of the CDR3: TGTGCCAGCAGCAGACAGGGTAGGGGAAACACCATATATTTT.